The clone carrying this T cell receptor beta chain was counted many times. The CDR3 is made up of 15 amino acids. V shed 4 bases and J 0 bases; nucleotides not matched to a gene: 6. Germline V CDR1 and CDR2: LGHNA, YSLEER. These data are taken from a study of T-cell reconstitution after alpha-beta-depleted transplantation in children. TCRbeta library construction was performed incorporating unique molecular identifiers. TCRdb re-called the PCR reads with MiXCR, one entry per CDR3 protein. The sample carries about 110,000 distinct CDR3 sequences, over 9% recorded once. The V call is TRBV4-3, the J call TRBJ2-7, with 7 bases aligning to TRBD1. This clonotype was obtained from a human donor who donated a stem cell graft to a child with acute lymphoblastic leukemia. The material was PBMCs from the stem cell graft donor, obtained from the stem cell graft. The CDR3: CASSPLQGPSYEQYF. The CDR3 DNA sequence: TGCGCCAGCAGCCCACTACAGGGGCCCTCCTACGAGCAGTACTTC.